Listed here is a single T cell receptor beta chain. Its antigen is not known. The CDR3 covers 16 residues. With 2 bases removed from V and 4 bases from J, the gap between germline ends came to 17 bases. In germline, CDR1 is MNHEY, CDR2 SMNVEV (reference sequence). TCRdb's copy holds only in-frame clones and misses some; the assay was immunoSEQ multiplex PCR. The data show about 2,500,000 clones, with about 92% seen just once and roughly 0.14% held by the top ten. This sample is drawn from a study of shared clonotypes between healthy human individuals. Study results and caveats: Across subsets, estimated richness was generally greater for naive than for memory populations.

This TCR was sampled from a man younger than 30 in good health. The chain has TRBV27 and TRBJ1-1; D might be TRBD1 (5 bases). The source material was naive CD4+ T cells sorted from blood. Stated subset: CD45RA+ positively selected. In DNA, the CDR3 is TGTGCCAGCAGTTTACAGACAGTGTCGAAGGGCACTGAAGCTTTCTTT. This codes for CASSLQTVSKGTEAFF.